The T cell receptor beta chain described here comes from a study of blood T cell repertoires in COVID-19. Source study methods: For nucleated cells, counts were estimated from reference gene primer amplification. The assay was immunoSEQ multiplex PCR, and TCRdb's table has in-frame clones only and misses some. V and J calls and clone size follow that table, whereas D and trimming were derived from the DNA. Of approximately 300,000 clones in the sample, 92% are singletons; the top ten hold approximately 17%. The CDR3 sequence is 16 residues long. In Cohort 3, a recovered donor had either two negative PCRs, clearance, or symptom resolution.

This clonotype originated in a woman aged 25 to 45 who had recovered from COVID-19. The chain couples TRBV21-1 to TRBJ1-1; the table gives TRBD1 as D, unverified against the DNA. TRBV21-1 is classified as a pseudogene. Sequenced: PBMCs or T cells enriched from blood (not recorded which). CDR3 DNA sequence: TGTGCCAGCAGCACTCACCCAGGGGGCTGGGGGGCTGAAGCTTTCTTT. Amino acids: CASSTHPGGWGAEAFF.